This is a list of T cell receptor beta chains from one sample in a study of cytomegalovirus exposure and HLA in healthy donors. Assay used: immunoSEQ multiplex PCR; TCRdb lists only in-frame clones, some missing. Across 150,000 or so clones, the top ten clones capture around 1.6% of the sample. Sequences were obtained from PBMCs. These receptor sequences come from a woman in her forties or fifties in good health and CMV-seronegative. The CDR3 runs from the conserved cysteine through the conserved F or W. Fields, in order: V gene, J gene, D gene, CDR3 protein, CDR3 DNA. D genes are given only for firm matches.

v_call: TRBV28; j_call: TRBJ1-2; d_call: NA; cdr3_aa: CASSPGLPNLGYTF; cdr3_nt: TGTGCCAGCAGTCCAGGGTTACCGAATTTGGGCTACACCTTC
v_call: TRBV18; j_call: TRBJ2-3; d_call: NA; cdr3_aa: CASSPLRDTDTQYF; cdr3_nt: TGTGCCAGCTCACCACTCCGAGACACAGATACGCAGTATTTT
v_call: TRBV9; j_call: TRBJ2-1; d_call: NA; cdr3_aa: CASSVVGSSYNEQFF; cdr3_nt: TGTGCCAGCAGCGTAGTAGGGAGCTCCTACAATGAGCAGTTCTTC
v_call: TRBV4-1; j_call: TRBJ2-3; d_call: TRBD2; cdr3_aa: CASSHSLADSTDTQYF; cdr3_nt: TGCGCCAGCAGCCATTCACTAGCGGATAGCACAGATACGCAGTATTTT
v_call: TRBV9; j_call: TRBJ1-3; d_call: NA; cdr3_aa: CASSGGRVDTIYF; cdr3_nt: TGTGCCAGCAGCGGAGGGCGGGTGGACACCATATATTTT
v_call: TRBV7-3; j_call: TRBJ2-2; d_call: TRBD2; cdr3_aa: CASSLKAGGHEGGTGELFF; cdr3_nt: TGTGCCAGCAGCTTAAAGGCGGGGGGCCACGAAGGGGGCACCGGGGAGCTGTTTTTT
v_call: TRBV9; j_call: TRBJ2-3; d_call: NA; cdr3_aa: CASSVSPDIAASTDTQYF; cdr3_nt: TGTGCCAGCAGCGTATCCCCGGATATAGCGGCTAGCACAGATACGCAGTATTTT
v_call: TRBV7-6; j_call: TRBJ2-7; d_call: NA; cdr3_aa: CASSLASDASGYEQYF; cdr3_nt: TGTGCCAGCAGCTTAGCTAGCGACGCTTCCGGCTACGAGCAGTACTTC
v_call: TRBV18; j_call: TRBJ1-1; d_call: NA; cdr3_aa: CASSPLQGVNTEAFF; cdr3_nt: TGTGCCAGCTCACCTCTACAGGGTGTGAACACTGAAGCTTTCTTT
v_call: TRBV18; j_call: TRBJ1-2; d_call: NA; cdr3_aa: CASSPPTEGGQGYTF; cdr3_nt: TGTGCCAGCTCACCACCGACCGAGGGGGGGCAGGGCTACACCTTC
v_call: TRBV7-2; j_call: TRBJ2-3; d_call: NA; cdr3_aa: CASSLVTFGPGTDTQYF; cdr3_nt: TGTGCCAGCAGCTTAGTAACCTTTGGGCCCGGCACAGATACGCAGTATTTT
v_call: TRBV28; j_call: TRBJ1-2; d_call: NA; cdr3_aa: CASRENYGYTF; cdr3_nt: TGTGCCAGCCGGGAAAACTATGGCTACACCTTC
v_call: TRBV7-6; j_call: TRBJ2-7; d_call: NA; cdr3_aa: CASSLRTGSSSYEQYF; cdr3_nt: TGTGCCAGCAGCTTAAGAACAGGCTCCAGCTCCTACGAGCAGTACTTC
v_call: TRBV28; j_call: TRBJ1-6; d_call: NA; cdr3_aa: CASSWGLGRAPLHF; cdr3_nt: TGTGCCAGCAGTTGGGGCCTCGGACGGGCACCCCTCCACTTT
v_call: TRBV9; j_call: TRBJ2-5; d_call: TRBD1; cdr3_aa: CASSKRQGVMETQYF; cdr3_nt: TGTGCCAGCAGCAAACGACAGGGGGTTATGGAGACCCAGTACTTC
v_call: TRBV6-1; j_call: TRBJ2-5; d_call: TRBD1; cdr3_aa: CASRTRGQGETQYF; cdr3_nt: TGTGCCAGCAGGACGAGGGGGCAGGGAGAGACCCAGTACTTC
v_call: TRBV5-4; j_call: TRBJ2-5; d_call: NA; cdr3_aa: CASSRDSQETQYF; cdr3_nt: TGTGCCAGCAGCCGGGACTCCCAAGAGACCCAGTACTTC
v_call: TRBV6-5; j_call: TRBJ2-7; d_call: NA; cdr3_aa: CASSYSRGSYEQYF; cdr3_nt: TGTGCCAGCAGTTACTCCCGGGGTTCCTACGAGCAGTACTTC
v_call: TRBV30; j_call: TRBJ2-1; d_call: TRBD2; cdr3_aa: CACQTSGKGFYNEQFF; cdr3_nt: TGTGCCTGCCAGACTAGCGGGAAAGGATTTTACAATGAGCAGTTCTTC
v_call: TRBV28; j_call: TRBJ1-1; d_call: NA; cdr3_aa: CASTIEATEAFF; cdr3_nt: TGTGCCAGCACCATTGAGGCCACTGAAGCTTTCTTT
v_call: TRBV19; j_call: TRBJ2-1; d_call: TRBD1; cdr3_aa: CASTRDSYNEQFF; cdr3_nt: TGTGCCAGTACCAGGGACAGCTACAATGAGCAGTTCTTC
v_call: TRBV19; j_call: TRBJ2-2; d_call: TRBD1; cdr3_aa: CASVLGQGGFGELFF; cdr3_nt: TGTGCCAGTGTCCTGGGACAGGGAGGTTTTGGGGAGCTGTTTTTT
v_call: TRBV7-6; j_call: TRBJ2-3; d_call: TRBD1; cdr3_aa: CASSLRRQGAGDTQYF; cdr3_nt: TGTGCCAGCAGCTTAAGGAGACAGGGGGCCGGAGATACGCAGTATTTT
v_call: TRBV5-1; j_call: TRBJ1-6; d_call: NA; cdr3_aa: CASSLDRRSGSPLHF; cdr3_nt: TGCGCCAGCAGCTTGGACAGAAGAAGTGGCTCACCCCTCCACTTT
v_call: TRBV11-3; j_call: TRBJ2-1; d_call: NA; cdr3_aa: CASSLQGRDEQFF; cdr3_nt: TGTGCCAGCAGCTTGCAGGGGAGGGATGAGCAGTTCTTC
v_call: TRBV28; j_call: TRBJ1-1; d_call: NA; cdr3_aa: CASRSGQRNTEAFF; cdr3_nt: TGTGCCAGCCGGTCCGGACAGAGGAACACTGAAGCTTTCTTT
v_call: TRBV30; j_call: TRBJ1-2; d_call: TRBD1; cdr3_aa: CAWSPDRGGYGYTF; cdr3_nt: TGTGCCTGGAGCCCTGACAGGGGAGGATATGGCTACACCTTC
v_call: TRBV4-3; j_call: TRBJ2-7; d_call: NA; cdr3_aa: CASSQEIQFPPGEQYF; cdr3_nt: TGCGCCAGCAGCCAAGAAATCCAGTTCCCCCCGGGCGAGCAGTACTTC
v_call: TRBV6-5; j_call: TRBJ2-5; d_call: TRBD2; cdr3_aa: CASSSTSGRQETQYF; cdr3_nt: TGTGCCAGCAGCTCGACTAGCGGGAGGCAAGAGACCCAGTACTTC
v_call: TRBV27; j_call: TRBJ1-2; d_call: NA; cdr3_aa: CASSSQSYGYTF; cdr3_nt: TGTGCCAGCAGTTCCCAGTCGTATGGCTACACCTTC
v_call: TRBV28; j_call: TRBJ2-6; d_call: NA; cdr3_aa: CASSGPGSFSGANVLTF; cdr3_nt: TGTGCCAGCAGTGGACCGGGGTCCTTCTCTGGGGCCAACGTCCTGACTTTC
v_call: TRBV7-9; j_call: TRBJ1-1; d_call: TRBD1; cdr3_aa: CASRNQGAWTEAFF; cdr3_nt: TGTGCCAGCAGAAATCAGGGGGCTTGGACTGAAGCTTTCTTT
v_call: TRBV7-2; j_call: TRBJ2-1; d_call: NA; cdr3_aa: CASSVQGADEQFF; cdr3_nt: TGTGCCAGCAGTGTACAGGGTGCCGATGAGCAGTTCTTC
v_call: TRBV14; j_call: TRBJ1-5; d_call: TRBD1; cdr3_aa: CASSPDRANQPQHF; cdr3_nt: TGTGCCAGCAGCCCTGACAGGGCCAATCAGCCCCAGCATTTT
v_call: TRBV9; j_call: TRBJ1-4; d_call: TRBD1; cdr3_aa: CASSRGPNEKLFF; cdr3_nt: TGTGCCAGCAGCAGGGGGCCCAATGAAAAACTGTTTTTT
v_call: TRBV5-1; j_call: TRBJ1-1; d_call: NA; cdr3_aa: CASSLLIGATNTEAFF; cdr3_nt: TGCGCCAGCAGCTTGTTAATAGGGGCCACGAACACTGAAGCTTTCTTT
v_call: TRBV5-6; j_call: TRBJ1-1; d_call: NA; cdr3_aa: CASSFGRQVYTEASF; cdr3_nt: TGTGCCAGCAGCTTTGGCCGACAGGTGTACACTGAAGCTTCCTTT
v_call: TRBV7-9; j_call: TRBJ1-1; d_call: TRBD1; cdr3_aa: CASSRLDRDLLGAFF; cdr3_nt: TGTGCCAGCAGCCGACTCGACAGGGACCTTTTGGGAGCTTTCTTT
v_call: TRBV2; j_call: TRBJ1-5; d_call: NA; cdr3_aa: CASSEETSNQPQHF; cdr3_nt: TGTGCCAGCAGTGAGGAGACTAGCAATCAGCCCCAGCATTTT
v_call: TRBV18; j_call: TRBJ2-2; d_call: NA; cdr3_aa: CASSGTTNTGELFF; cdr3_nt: TGTGCCAGCTCGGGGACAACGAACACCGGGGAGCTGTTTTTT
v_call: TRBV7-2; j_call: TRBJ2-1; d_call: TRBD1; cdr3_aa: CASSRQGAIGNEQFF; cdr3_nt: TGTGCCAGCAGCCGACAGGGGGCCATTGGCAATGAGCAGTTCTTC